These T cell receptor beta chains were read from a single sample in a study of CD8 T cells in ankylosing spondylitis. TCRdb reanalysed the 5' RACE reads using MiXCR and keeps one entry per CDR3 protein. Of approximately 250,000 distinct CDR3 sequences in the sample, under 35% were seen once. The sample was blood, either unsorted or a sorted T cell fraction (not recorded which). The receptors were gathered from a male donor with ankylosing spondylitis or in good health (not recorded which). The CDR3 runs from the conserved cysteine through the conserved F or W. The D gene is left open where the match is weak. A row's size may be missing; if present it is once, few, many or a size class.

TRBJ2-7 | few | TRBD1 | TRBV29-1 | TGCAGCGTTGGGCGACAGGGAGCAACCTACGAGCAGTACTTC | CSVGRQGATYEQYF
TRBJ2-3 | many | TRBD2 | TRBV6-1 | TGTGCCAGCAGTGAAAGGGAAGCGGGGTCAGATACGCAGTATTTT | CASSEREAGSDTQYF
TRBJ1-2 | . | . | TRBV28 | TGTGCCAGCAGACCTCCCTGGGACACAGAGAACTATGGCTACACCTTC | CASRPPWDTENYGYTF
TRBJ2-1 | . | . | TRBV6-1 | TGTGCCAGCAGTAACGCCGGGACTCTGAATGAGCAGTTCTTC | CASSNAGTLNEQFF
TRBJ2-4 | . | . | TRBV12-3/TRBV12-4 | TGTGCCAGCACGGCAGGGTTCGGGCCCAAAAACATTCAGTACTTC | CASTAGFGPKNIQYF
TRBJ1-5 | . | TRBD1 | TRBV18 | TGTGCCAGCTCAACCCAGGGGGGCAATCAGCCCCAGCATTTT | CASSTQGGNQPQHF
TRBJ2-3 | . | . | TRBV7-2 | TGTGCCAGCAGCTTATCCGGATCCCGCACAGATACGCAGTATTTT | CASSLSGSRTDTQYF
TRBJ2-7 | . | . | TRBV25-1 | TGTGCCAGCAAAAGGGATAGCCGGGAGCAGTACTTC | CASKRDSREQYF
TRBJ2-1 | . | . | TRBV20-1 | TGCAGTGCAGGGGCGGGGGGAGTTTTGACAGGGGCTGCGAATGAGCAGTTCTTC | CSAGAGGVLTGAANEQFF
TRBJ1-4 | . | . | TRBV7-9 | TGTGCCAGCAGCCCACAGGGAGCAACTAATGAAAAACTGTTTTTT | CASSPQGATNEKLFF
TRBJ1-2 | . | TRBD1 | TRBV7-9 | TGTGCCAGCAGCTTACGGTTACGACAGGGTGATGGCTACACCTTC | CASSLRLRQGDGYTF
TRBJ2-1 | . | TRBD2 | TRBV10-1 | TGCGCCAGCAGTGAGCTTAGCGGGGGGTCCTACAATGAGCAGTTCTTC | CASSELSGGSYNEQFF
TRBJ2-3 | few | . | TRBV20-1 | TGCAGTGCTAGAGGTGACAGCACAGATACGCAGTATTTT | CSARGDSTDTQYF
TRBJ2-7 | . | . | TRBV12-3/TRBV12-4 | TGTGCCAGCAGTTTGCGAGACACCCTGAAAGAGCAGTACTTC | CASSLRDTLKEQYF
TRBJ2-7 | few | TRBD1 | TRBV20-1 | TGCAGTGCCAGAGACAGGGGAATGACCTACGAGCAGTACTTC | CSARDRGMTYEQYF
TRBJ1-3 | . | . | TRBV25-1 | TGTGCCAGCAGTGAATACAGTCCCAGCTTCTCTGGAAACACCATATATTTT | CASSEYSPSFSGNTIYF
TRBJ2-5 | many | TRBD2 | TRBV20-1 | TGCAGTGCTAGTCTGCTAGCGGGGGCGGGGGATCAAGAGACCCAGTACTTC | CSASLLAGAGDQETQYF
TRBJ2-4 | many | TRBD1 | TRBV29-1 | TGCAGCGGCGGAGACAGGGATCACATTCAGTACTTC | CSGGDRDHIQYF
TRBJ2-5 | few | . | TRBV20-1 | TGCAGTGCTAGGGCAGGGGTGGGAGAGACCCAGTACTTC | CSARAGVGETQYF
TRBJ2-7 | . | TRBD1 | TRBV28 | TGTGCCAGCAGCCATTGGACAGGGGGCTACGAGCAGTACTTC | CASSHWTGGYEQYF
TRBJ1-2 | . | . | TRBV5-5 | TGTGCCAGCAGCTTGGCCGTAAGGACAGCGAAATTCCCCTATGGCTACACCTTC | CASSLAVRTAKFPYGYTF
TRBJ1-4 | . | . | TRBV7-2 | TGTGCCAGCAGCTTATCAGCCGGGGATTACGAAAAACTGTTTTTT | CASSLSAGDYEKLFF
TRBJ2-7 | . | TRBD2 | TRBV3-1 | TGTGCCAGCAGCCACGCCGGACTAGTCTACGAGCAGTACTTC | CASSHAGLVYEQYF
TRBJ2-5 | . | TRBD2 | TRBV10-2 | TGCGCCAGCAAGGGGACTAGCGGGACGACGTACCAAGAGACCCAGTACTTC | CASKGTSGTTYQETQYF
TRBJ1-1 | few | . | TRBV5-5 | TGTGCCAGCAGCTCACTGTCCCAGGTTGAAGCTTTCTTT | CASSSLSQVEAFF
TRBJ2-3 | . | TRBD1 | TRBV10-3 | TGTGCCACACGCCCTACGACAGGGGGCACAGATACGCAGTATTTT | CATRPTTGGTDTQYF